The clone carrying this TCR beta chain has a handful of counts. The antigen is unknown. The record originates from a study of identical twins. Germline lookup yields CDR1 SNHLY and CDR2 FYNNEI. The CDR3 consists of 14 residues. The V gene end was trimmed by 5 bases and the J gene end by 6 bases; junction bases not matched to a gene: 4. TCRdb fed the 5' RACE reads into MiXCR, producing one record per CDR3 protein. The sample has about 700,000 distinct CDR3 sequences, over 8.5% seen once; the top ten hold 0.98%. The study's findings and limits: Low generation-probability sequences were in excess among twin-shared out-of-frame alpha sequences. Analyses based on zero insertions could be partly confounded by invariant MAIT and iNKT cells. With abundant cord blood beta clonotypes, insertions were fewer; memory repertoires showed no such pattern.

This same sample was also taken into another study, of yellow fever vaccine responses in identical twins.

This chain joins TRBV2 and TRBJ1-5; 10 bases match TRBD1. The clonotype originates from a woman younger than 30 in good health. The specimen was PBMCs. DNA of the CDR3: TGTGCCAGCAGTCCGGACAGGGGGTTTCAGCCCCAGCATTTT. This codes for CASSPDRGFQPQHF.